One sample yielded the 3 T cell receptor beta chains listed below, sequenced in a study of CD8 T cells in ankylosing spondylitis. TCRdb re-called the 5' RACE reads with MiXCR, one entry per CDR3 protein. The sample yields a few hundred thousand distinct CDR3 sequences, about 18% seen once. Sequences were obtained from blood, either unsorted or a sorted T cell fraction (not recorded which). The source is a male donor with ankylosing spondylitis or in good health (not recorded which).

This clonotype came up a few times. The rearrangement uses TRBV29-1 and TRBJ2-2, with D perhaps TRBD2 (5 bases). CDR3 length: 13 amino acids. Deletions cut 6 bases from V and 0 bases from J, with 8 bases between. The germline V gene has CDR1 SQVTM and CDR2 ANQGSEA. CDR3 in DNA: TGCAGCGTCGAACTAGCGAACACCGGGGAGCTGTTTTTT. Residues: CSVELANTGELFF.

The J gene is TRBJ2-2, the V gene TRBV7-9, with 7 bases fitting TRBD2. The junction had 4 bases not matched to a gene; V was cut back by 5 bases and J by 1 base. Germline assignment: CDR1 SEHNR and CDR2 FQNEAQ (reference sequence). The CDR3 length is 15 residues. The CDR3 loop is CASSPQRENTGELFF. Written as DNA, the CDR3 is TGTGCCAGCAGCCCCCAGCGGGAGAACACCGGGGAGCTGTTTTTT.

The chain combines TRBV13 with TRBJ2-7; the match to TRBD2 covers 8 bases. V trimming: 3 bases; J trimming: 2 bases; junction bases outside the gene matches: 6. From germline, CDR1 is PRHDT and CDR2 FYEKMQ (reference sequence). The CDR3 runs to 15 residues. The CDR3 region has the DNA TGTGCCAGCAGCTTCCAAGAGGGACTAGCCTACGAGCAGTACTTC. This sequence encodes CASSFQEGLAYEQYF.